Listed below are T cell receptor beta chains from one sample, sequenced in a study of blood T cell repertoires in COVID-19. The repertoire was sequenced with immunoSEQ multiplex PCR; TCRdb's copy has only in-frame clones and lacks some. The sample records some 310,000 clones, 87% being singletons. Specimen: peripheral blood. The source is a man between 50 and 59 years old with active or convalescent COVID-19. Each CDR3 is given with its conserved first and last residue. The order of the fields is clone size, D gene, CDR3 length, J gene, V gene, CDR3 protein, CDR3 DNA. The D gene is left open where the match is weak. Rows may omit the clone size; those that give it use once, few, many or a size class.

- TRBD1 16 TRBJ1-6 TRBV11-2 CASSARDRGYNSPLHF TGTGCCAGCAGCGCTCGGGACAGGGGTTATAATTCACCCCTCCACTTT
- - 13 TRBJ1-5 TRBV7-3 CASSLREGDTQHF TGTGCCAGCAGCTTAAGGGAGGGGGACACCCAGCATTTT
- TRBD2 15 TRBJ2-1 TRBV7-2 CASSWTSGRGNEQFF TGTGCCAGCAGCTGGACTAGCGGGAGAGGGAATGAGCAGTTCTTC
- - 14 TRBJ2-1 TRBV7-2 CASSSPGGYNEQFF TGTGCCAGCAGCTCCCCTGGCGGCTACAATGAGCAGTTCTTC
- TRBD2 19 TRBJ2-3 TRBV5-1 CASSTGTSGGVGSTDTQYF TGCGCCAGCAGTACCGGGACTAGCGGGGGGGTTGGCAGCACAGATACGCAGTATTTT
- - 14 TRBJ2-3 TRBV7-2 CASGRPVLTDTQYF TGTGCCAGCGGCAGGCCAGTCCTCACAGATACGCAGTATTTT
- - 16 TRBJ2-5 TRBV4-3 CASSQATWAGQETQYF TGCGCCAGCAGCCAAGCGACGTGGGCAGGCCAAGAGACCCAGTACTTC
- - 15 TRBJ2-5 TRBV12-5 CASGLGVAAGETQYF TGTGCTAGTGGTTTGGGAGTGGCAGCGGGAGAGACCCAGTACTTC
- TRBD1 16 TRBJ1-4 TRBV10-3 CAISDRGRNSNEKLFF TGTGCCATCAGTGACAGGGGGAGGAACTCTAATGAAAAACTGTTTTTT
- - 15 TRBJ2-1 TRBV7-9 CASSLGSAFGNEQFF TGTGCCAGCAGCTTAGGGTCTGCGTTCGGCAATGAGCAGTTCTTC
- TRBD1 13 TRBJ1-5 TRBV28 CASSMTGNQPQHF TGTGCCAGCAGTATGACAGGGAATCAGCCCCAGCATTTT
- TRBD1 20 TRBJ1-6 TRBV27 CASRHVPGQTLANYNSPLHF TGTGCCAGCAGGCATGTACCGGGACAGACTCTTGCCAACTATAATTCACCCCTCCACTTT
- - 14 TRBJ2-1 TRBV7-2 CASRTTGSYNEQFF TGTGCCAGCAGGACGACAGGCTCCTACAATGAGCAGTTCTTC
- TRBD1 16 TRBJ1-1 TRBV2 CASMRQGLLMNTEAFF TGTGCCAGCATGCGACAGGGCTTACTAATGAACACTGAAGCTTTCTTT
few - 13 TRBJ1-2 TRBV12-3/TRBV12-4 CASSFTVEEGYTF TGTGCCAGCAGTTTTACGGTGGAGGAGGGCTACACCTTC
- TRBD1 15 TRBJ2-7 TRBV6-5 CASSYRGQGAYEQYF TGTGCCAGCAGTTACAGAGGACAGGGTGCCTACGAGCAGTACTTC
- - 16 TRBJ2-7 TRBV4-2 CASSQDLASSYYEQYF TGTGCCAGCAGCCAAGATCTAGCGTCCTCCTACTACGAGCAGTACTTC
- - 13 TRBJ1-2 TRBV5-5 CASSFLQGDGYTF TGTGCCAGCAGCTTCTTACAGGGCGATGGCTACACCTTC
- TRBD1 16 TRBJ1-5 TRBV28 CASSLHSGTENQPQHF TGTGCCAGCAGTCTTCATTCCGGGACAGAGAATCAGCCCCAGCATTTT
- TRBD1 15 TRBJ1-1 TRBV6-1 CASSEATQGDTEAFF TGTGCCAGCAGTGAAGCTACACAGGGGGACACTGAAGCTTTCTTT
- TRBD1 14 TRBJ1-2 TRBV9 CASSVARDRANYTF TGTGCCAGCAGCGTAGCCCGGGACAGGGCAAACTACACCTTC
- - 15 TRBJ2-2 TRBV7-2 CASSLGQGYTGELFF TGTGCCAGCAGCTTAGGGCAGGGGTACACCGGGGAGCTGTTTTTT
- TRBD1 14 TRBJ1-4 TRBV9 CASAPRGLNEKLFF TGTGCCAGCGCCCCTAGGGGGCTTAATGAAAAACTGTTTTTT
- - 14 TRBJ2-2 TRBV19 CASSIARGSGELFF TGTGCCAGTAGTATAGCCAGGGGTTCCGGGGAGCTGTTTTTT
- - 14 TRBJ1-2 TRBV30 CAWTITGYNYGYTF TGTGCCTGGACCATTACGGGGTATAACTATGGCTACACCTTC
- TRBD2 15 TRBJ2-5 TRBV7-9 CASSLVAGGPETQYF TGTGCCAGCAGCTTAGTAGCGGGAGGGCCAGAGACCCAGTACTTC
- TRBD1 14 TRBJ2-1 TRBV28 CASISPGQYNEQFF TGTGCCAGCATATCACCGGGACAGTACAATGAGCAGTTCTTC
- - 13 TRBJ2-3 TRBV28 CASSSYSTDTQYF TGTGCCAGCAGTTCCTATAGCACAGATACGCAGTATTTT
- TRBD1 15 TRBJ1-1 TRBV6-2/TRBV6-3 CASSLQGAWNTEAFF TGTGCCAGCAGTTTACAGGGGGCGTGGAACACTGAAGCTTTCTTT
- - 16 TRBJ2-5 TRBV14 CASSRGGSVRRETQYF TGTGCCAGCAGCCGGGGGGGCTCGGTGCGGAGAGAGACCCAGTACTTC
- - 12 TRBJ1-1 TRBV28 CASSWWSTEAFF TGTGCCAGCAGTTGGTGGAGCACTGAAGCTTTCTTT
few - 17 TRBJ2-7 TRBV3-1/TRBV3-2 CASSHGLLDIPFYEQYF TGTGCCAGCAGCCATGGGCTACTGGACATACCCTTCTACGAGCAGTACTTC